This record looks at one T cell receptor (beta chain) sequence and its context. The sample is drawn from a study of blood T cell repertoires in COVID-19. Method: immunoSEQ multiplex PCR; TCRdb's copy keeps in-frame clones and lacks some. The repertoire holds 150,000 or so clones, with roughly 77% as singletons. V lost 4 bases to trimming and J lost 12 bases; unmatched junction nucleotides: 2. The germline CDR1 and CDR2 sequences are SGHTA and FQGTGA. The CDR3 extends over 11 amino acids. This sequence joins TRBV7-3 and TRBJ2-1, with 8 bases identical to TRBD1. Sequenced sample: peripheral blood. This sequence was found in a woman in her 70s with COVID-19, enrolled during active disease. CDR3 amino acids: CASSSGGGQFF. For the CDR3, the DNA is TGTGCCAGCAGCTCAGGGGGCGGGCAGTTCTTC.